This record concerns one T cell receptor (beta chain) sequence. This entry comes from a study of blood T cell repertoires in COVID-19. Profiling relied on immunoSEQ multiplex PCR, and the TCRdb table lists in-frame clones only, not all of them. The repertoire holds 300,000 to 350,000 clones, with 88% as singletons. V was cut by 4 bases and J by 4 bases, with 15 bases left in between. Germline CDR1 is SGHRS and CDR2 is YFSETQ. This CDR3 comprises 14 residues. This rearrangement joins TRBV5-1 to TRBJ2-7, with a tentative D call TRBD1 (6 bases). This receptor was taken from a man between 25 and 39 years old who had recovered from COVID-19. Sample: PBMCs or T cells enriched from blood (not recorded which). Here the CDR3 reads CASSQDSFSYEQYF. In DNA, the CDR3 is TGCGCCAGCAGCCAGGACAGTTTTTCGTACGAGCAGTACTTC. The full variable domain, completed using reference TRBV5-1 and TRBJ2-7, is KAGVTQTPRYLIKTRGQQVTLSCSPISGHRSVSWYQQTPGQGLQFLFEYFSETQRNKGNFPGRFSGRQFSNSRSEMNVSTLELGDSALYLCASSQDSFSYEQYFGPGTRLTVT.